This TCR beta chain was retrieved from a study of T-cell reconstitution after alpha-beta-depleted transplantation in children. Study-wide results and limits: Reportedly, alpha-beta T cells present about two months post-transplant originated from several hundred expanded clones of graft origin. From surviving recipient T cells and thymic progenitors came the high day-60 TCRbeta diversity observed in some patients. One year post-transplant, T-cell counts and diversity were largely derived from T cells produced anew.

Library preparation (for TCRbeta) was performed with unique molecular identifiers. TCRdb itself ran the PCR reads through MiXCR, one entry per CDR3 protein. The repertoire has approximately 630,000 distinct CDR3 sequences, 10% to 15% of them found once; the top ten carry 0.79%. The CDR3 spans 17 residues. The ends were cut back, 6 bases at V and 6 bases at J, with 23 bases in the middle. Many counts were recorded for this clonotype. Its target is not known. The TCR sequence derives from a girl aged 2 to 10 with congenital amegakaryocytic thrombocytopenia, due to receive a stem cell transplant. The material was PBMCs, obtained before TCRalphabeta/CD19-depleted stem cell transplant. The chain joins TRBV12-3 or TRBV12-4 to TRBJ1-4; D not certain. The CDR3 sequence is CASRIDTNLHLDEKLFF. CDR3 DNA: TGTGCCAGCAGAATTGACACGAACCTTCACCTGGATGAAAAACTGTTTTTT.